This T cell receptor (beta chain) comes out of a study of blood T cell repertoires in COVID-19. Cohorts were assigned according to the clinical history that participants reported. CDR3 length: 14 residues. V was trimmed by 4 bases and J by 0 bases, leaving 7 bases between them. Germline CDR1 ENHRY, CDR2 SYGVKD. As processed by the authors: From reference gene primer amplification, estimates of nucleated cell counts were derived. Clones were sequenced by immunoSEQ multiplex PCR, and TCRdb holds only the in-frame ones, with some missing. The V and J calls and clone size are taken from that table; D and trimming were inferred from the DNA. The sample holds a few hundred thousand clones, around 90% seen once.

Material: PBMCs or T cells enriched from blood (not recorded which). V is TRBV10-3 and J is TRBJ1-3; D not certain. The sequence was obtained from a woman in her 30s who had recovered from COVID-19. The CDR3 loop is CAISGAHSGNTIYF. For the CDR3, the DNA is TGTGCCATCAGTGGGGCCCACTCTGGAAACACCATATATTTT.